These 21 T cell receptor beta chains were all obtained from the same sample, sequenced in a study of vaccination effects on CD4 cells after COVID-19. Generated by immunoSEQ multiplex PCR, the TCRdb table keeps only in-frame clones and is missing some. Of 25,000 to 30,000 clones in the sample, roughly 74% were seen once. CD4+ T cells specific for antigen were expanded with viral peptide pools by the ViraFEST assay before sequencing. Subsequent to a culture period of 10 to 11 days, CD4+ T cells were isolated. Prior SARS-CoV-2 infection was absent in the vaccine recipients, as shown by negative nucleocapsid antibodies. These receptors' targets are unknown. Sequencing was performed on CD4+ T cells from PBMCs cultured with HCoV-NL63 spike peptides, taken before COVID-19 vaccination. All receptors come from a human donor who received a COVID-19 vaccine.

The chain recombines TRBV19 with TRBJ2-3; 8 bases align to TRBD1. V lost 3 bases to trimming and J lost 1 base; unmatched junction nucleotides: 3. This CDR3 has 15 residues. The germline gives CDR1 LNHDA, CDR2 SQIVND (reference sequence). CDR3 DNA sequence: TGTGCCAGTAGTATCCCAGGGGGCGGCACAGATACGCAGTATTTT. It yields the protein CASSIPGGGTDTQYF. The whole variable domain, remainder taken from reference TRBV19 and TRBJ2-3, is DGGITQSPKYLFRKEGQNVTLSCEQNLNHDAMYWYRQDPGQGLRLIYYSQIVNDFQKGDIAEGYSVSREKKESFPLTVTSAQKNPTAFYLCASSIPGGGTDTQYFGPGTRLTVL.

The gene calls are TRBV30 and TRBJ2-3, with TRBD1 as a possible D gene (5 bases). Germline V CDR1 and CDR2: GTSNPN, SVGIG (reference sequence). The CDR3 is 13 residues long. V was shortened by 4 bases and J by 0 bases, with 8 bases between the two germline ends. DNA of the CDR3: TGTGCCTGGATTGGGGCCAGCACAGATACGCAGTATTTT. It specifies CAWIGASTDTQYF. The complete variable domain, with remaining parts taken from reference TRBV30 and TRBJ2-3, reads SQTIHQWPATLVQPVGSPLSLECTVEGTSNPNLYWYRQAAGRGLQLLFYSVGIGQISSEVPQNLSASRPQDRQFILSSKKLLLSDSGFYLCAWIGASTDTQYFGPGTRLTVL.

This clone was picked up one time. The chain links TRBV2 to TRBJ1-5; D remains ambiguous. The CDR3 loop spans 15 amino acids. The V gene lost 1 base and the J gene lost 2 bases, with 9 bases spanning the gap. Germline loops: CDR1 SNHLY, CDR2 FYNNEI. CDR3 region: CASSEGSSGNQPQHF. The DNA for the CDR3 is TGTGCCAGCAGTGAAGGCAGTTCTGGCAATCAGCCCCAGCATTTT. The whole variable domain, remainder taken from reference TRBV2 and TRBJ1-5, is EPEVTQTPSHQVTQMGQEVILRCVPISNHLYFYWYRQILGQKVEFLVSFYNNEISEKSEIFDDQFSVERPDGSNFTLKIRSTKLEDSAMYFCASSEGSSGNQPQHFGDGTRLSIL.

The chain uses TRBV7-3 and TRBJ2-1; TRBD2 matches 10 bases. The CDR3 covers 15 residues. V trimming: 8 bases; J trimming: 0 bases; junction bases outside the gene matches: 4. The germline CDR1 and CDR2 sequences are SGHTA and FQGTGA. CDR3 loop: CASAIAGGSYNEQFF. As DNA, the CDR3 is TGTGCCAGCGCTATAGCGGGGGGCTCCTACAATGAGCAGTTCTTC.

The rearrangement joins TRBV6-2 or TRBV6-3 to TRBJ2-5, with TRBD1 identical over 9 bases. The CDR3 is 15 residues long. Germline-derived CDR1 and CDR2 are MNHEY and SVGEGT. Unmatched junction bases numbered 12, after V lost 6 bases and J lost 7 bases. Written as DNA, the CDR3 is TGTGCCAGCAGCTCCCGGGACAGGGTTGTGGGGACCCAGTACTTC. Translating it yields CASSSRDRVVGTQYF.

The chain uses TRBV5-1 and TRBJ2-1, with D perhaps TRBD2 (6 bases). CDR1 and CDR2 from the germline V gene are SGHRS and YFSETQ. Trimming shortened V by 0 bases and J by 12 bases, and 7 bases separated the two germline ends. This CDR3 has 11 amino acids. CDR3 amino acids: CASSLGRGQFF. DNA for the CDR3: TGCGCCAGCAGCTTGGGGCGGGGGCAGTTCTTC.

A remark on this clone: Other DNA sequences from this sample encode an identical CDR3 as well. The chain employs TRBV9 and TRBJ2-7; tentatively, D is TRBD2 (5 bases). The germline V and J ends were trimmed by 0 bases and 1 base, with 8 bases remaining between them. The CDR3 has 14 amino acids. Germline V gene lookup returns CDR1 SGDLS and CDR2 YYNGEE. The CDR3 protein is CASSVGPGSYEQYF. The CDR3 nucleotides read TGTGCCAGCAGCGTAGGCCCGGGGTCCTACGAGCAGTACTTC.

The chain couples TRBV29-1 to TRBJ1-5; D call uncertain. The CDR3 loop spans 13 amino acids. The V gene lost 4 bases and the J gene lost 0 bases, with 7 bases spanning the gap. Germline V CDR1 and CDR2: SQVTM, ANQGSEA. The CDR3 bases are TGCAGCGTTGGGCAGAATAGCAATCAGCCCCAGCATTTT. The encoded protein is CSVGQNSNQPQHF.

The chain links TRBV6-5 to TRBJ1-2, with 9 bases fitting TRBD1. V shed 5 bases and J 8 bases; nucleotides not matched to a gene: 12. The germline CDR1 and CDR2 sequences are MNHEY and SVGAGI. This CDR3 is built from 15 residues. CDR3 coding DNA: TGTGCCAGCAGTCCACCACCGGGACAGGGATCGGGCTACACCTTC. It codes for CASSPPPGQGSGYTF.

V is TRBV11-2 and J is TRBJ2-7, with D possibly matching TRBD1 (6 bases). Germline values: CDR1 SGHAT, CDR2 FQNNGV. V was shortened by 3 bases and J by 1 base, with 13 bases between the two germline ends. This CDR3 region has 15 residues. CDR3 DNA sequence: TGTGCCAGCAGCTTGAGCCCGGACAGTTCCTACGAGCAGTACTTC. Encoded protein: CASSLSPDSSYEQYF.

This clone is large within its sample. The chain employs TRBV3-1 (or the pseudogene TRBV3-2) and TRBJ2-2, with 9 bases lining up with TRBD1. V lost 6 bases to trimming and J lost 5 bases; unmatched junction nucleotides: 7. CDR1 is LGHDT and CDR2 is YNNKEL in the germline V gene (reference sequence). This CDR3 has 15 amino acids. CDR3 sequence: CASSPQGAGTGELFF. CDR3 sequence (DNA): TGTGCCAGCAGTCCACAGGGGGCGGGGACCGGGGAGCTGTTTTTT.

V is TRBV5-6 and J is TRBJ1-1; no clear D. Trimming shortened V by 3 bases and J by 1 base, and 4 bases separated the two germline ends. CDR3 length: 12 amino acids. Germline-derived CDR1 and CDR2 are SGHDT and YYEEEE. CDR3 sequence: CASSYPNTEAFF. The CDR3 bases are TGTGCCAGCAGCTATCCGAACACTGAAGCTTTCTTT.

The chain joins TRBV28 to TRBJ2-1; no clear D gene. Trimming removed 3 bases at V and 5 bases at J, with 2 bases between. The V gene's germline CDR1 is MDHEN and CDR2 SYDVKM. The CDR3 totals 11 residues. CDR3 region: CASSLDNEQFF. The CDR3, as DNA: TGTGCCAGCAGTTTGGACAATGAGCAGTTCTTC.

The J gene is TRBJ1-1, the V gene TRBV5-1; D is undetermined. Trimming removed 3 bases from V and 0 bases from J, with 9 bases in between. The CDR3 length is 14 residues. The germline CDR1 and CDR2 sequences are SGHRS and YFSETQ. CDR3 in amino acids: CASSSRTVNTEAFF. In nucleotides, the CDR3 is TGCGCCAGCAGCTCTCGGACGGTGAACACTGAAGCTTTCTTT.

This chain uses TRBV6-5 with TRBJ1-1, with D tentatively TRBD1 (5 bases). Germline V gives CDR1 MNHEY, CDR2 SVGAGI. The length of the CDR3 is 14 residues. Trimming took off 6 bases at V and 1 base at J, with 12 bases between the two ends. CDR3 nucleotide sequence: TGTGCCAGCAGGGGACCGCTACCGAACACTGAAGCTTTCTTT. This sequence encodes CASRGPLPNTEAFF.

The chain uses TRBV12-3 or TRBV12-4 and TRBJ1-1; no definite D call. V gave up 3 bases and J gave up 10 bases, with 9 bases separating them. This CDR3 has 11 residues. CDR3 coding DNA: TGTGCCAGCAGTTTCGGTAGGGTAGCTTTCTTT. This codes for CASSFGRVAFF.

The gene calls are TRBV29-1 and TRBJ1-1; no clear D gene. The CDR3 covers 14 residues. The germline CDR1 and CDR2 sequences are SQVTM and ANQGSEA. Trimming shortened V by 1 base and J by 4 bases, and 13 bases separated the two germline ends. The CDR3 coding sequence is TGCAGCGTTGAAGCGTCGGGGAAGGTCACTGAAGCTTTCTTT. Protein product: CSVEASGKVTEAFF.

The chain uses TRBV12-2 and TRBJ2-1; TRBD2, the D gene given by the table, was not confirmed from the DNA. TRBV12-2 is listed as a pseudogene. The CDR3 totals 14 residues. CDR3 nucleotide sequence: TGTGCAAGTCGCTTAGTGGAGAGGGAGGGTGAGCAGTTCTTC. Its translation is CASRLVEREGEQFF.

The chain uses TRBV15 and TRBJ1-5; tentatively, D is TRBD1 (6 bases). The germline V and J ends were trimmed by 9 bases and 0 bases, with 24 bases remaining between them. The CDR3 sequence is 18 residues long. The germline CDR1 and CDR2 sequences are LNHNV and YYDKDF (reference sequence). The CDR3 DNA reads as TGTGCCACGACGTACGTGGGAGGGGGAGGCTATAGCAATCAGCCCCAGCATTTT. It is translated as CATTYVGGGGYSNQPQHF. The variable domain in full, completed from reference TRBV15 and TRBJ1-5, reads DAMVIQNPRYQVTQFGKPVTLSCSQTLNHNVMYWYQQKSSQAPKLLFHYYDKDFNNEADTPDNFQSRRPNTSFCFLDIRSPGLGDTAMYLCATTYVGGGGYSNQPQHFGDGTRLSIL.

This clone was recorded only once. J is TRBJ2-7 and V is TRBV6-6; the match to TRBD2 covers 14 bases. V gave up 5 bases and J gave up 8 bases; unmatched junction bases: 11. The germline gives CDR1 MNHNY, CDR2 SVGAGI (reference sequence). The CDR3 runs to 16 residues. The CDR3 nucleotides read TGTGCCAGCAGTCTCCTCGTGACTAGCGGGGGGGCCAAGCAGTACTTC. It translates to CASSLLVTSGGAKQYF.

This chain joins TRBV5-4 and TRBJ2-1; TRBD2 matches at 7 bases. The trim removed 2 bases at V and 5 bases at J, leaving 7 bases unmatched. The germline gives CDR1 SGHNT, CDR2 YYREEE (reference sequence). CDR3 length equals 15 residues. The CDR3 sequence: CASSLSAGAHNEQFF. The CDR3, as DNA: TGTGCCAGCAGCTTATCGGCGGGAGCTCACAATGAGCAGTTCTTC.